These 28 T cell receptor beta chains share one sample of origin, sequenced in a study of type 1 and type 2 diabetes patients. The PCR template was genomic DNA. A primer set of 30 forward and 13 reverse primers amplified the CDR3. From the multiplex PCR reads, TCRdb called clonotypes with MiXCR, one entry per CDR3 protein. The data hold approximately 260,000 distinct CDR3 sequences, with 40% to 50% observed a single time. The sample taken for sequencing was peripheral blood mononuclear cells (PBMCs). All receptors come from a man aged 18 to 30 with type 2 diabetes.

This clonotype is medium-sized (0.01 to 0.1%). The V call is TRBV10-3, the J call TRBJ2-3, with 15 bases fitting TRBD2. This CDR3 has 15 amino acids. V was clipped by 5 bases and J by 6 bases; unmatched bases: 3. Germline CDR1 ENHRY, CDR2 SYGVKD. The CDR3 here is CAISSGTSGRDTQYF. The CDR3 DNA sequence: TGTGCCATCAGTTCCGGGACTAGCGGGAGGGATACGCAGTATTTT.

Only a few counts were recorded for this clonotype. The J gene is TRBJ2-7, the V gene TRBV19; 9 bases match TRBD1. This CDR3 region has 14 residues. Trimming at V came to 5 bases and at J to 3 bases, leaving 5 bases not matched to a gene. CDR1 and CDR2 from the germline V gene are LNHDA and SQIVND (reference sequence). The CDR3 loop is CASSPGTGIYEQYF. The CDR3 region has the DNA TGTGCCAGTAGTCCGGGGACAGGGATCTACGAGCAGTACTTC.

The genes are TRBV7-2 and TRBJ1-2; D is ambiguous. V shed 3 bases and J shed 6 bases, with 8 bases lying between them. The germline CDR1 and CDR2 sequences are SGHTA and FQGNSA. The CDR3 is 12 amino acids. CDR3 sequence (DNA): TGTGCCAGCAGCTTTGATTATCATGGCTACACCTTC. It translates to CASSFDYHGYTF.

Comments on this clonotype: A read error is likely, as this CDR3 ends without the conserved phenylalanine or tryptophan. CDR3 in DNA: TGCGCCAGCAGGGACACCTCCTTCGCCAACTATGGCTACACCCTC. As protein: CASRDTSFANYGYTL. The gene calls are TRBV10-2 and TRBJ1-2; D perhaps matches TRBD1 (5 bases). Germline CDR1 and CDR2: WSHSY and SAAADI. This CDR3 has 15 residues. Trimming took off 6 bases at V and 2 bases at J, with 16 bases between the two ends.

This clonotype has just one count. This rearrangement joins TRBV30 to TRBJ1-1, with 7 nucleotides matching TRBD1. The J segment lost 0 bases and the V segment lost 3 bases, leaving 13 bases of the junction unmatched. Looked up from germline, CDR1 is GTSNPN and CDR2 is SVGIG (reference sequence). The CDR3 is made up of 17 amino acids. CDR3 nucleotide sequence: TGTGCCTGGAGAACGGGAGGGGGCCCGCCTTTGAACACTGAAGCTTTCTTT. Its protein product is CAWRTGGGPPLNTEAFF.

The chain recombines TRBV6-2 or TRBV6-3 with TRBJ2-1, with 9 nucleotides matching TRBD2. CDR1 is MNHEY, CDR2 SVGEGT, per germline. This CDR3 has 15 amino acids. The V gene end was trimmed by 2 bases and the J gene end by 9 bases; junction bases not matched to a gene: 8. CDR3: CASSYTAGGLIEQFF. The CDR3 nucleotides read TGTGCCAGCAGTTACACGGCGGGAGGGTTGATTGAGCAGTTCTTC.

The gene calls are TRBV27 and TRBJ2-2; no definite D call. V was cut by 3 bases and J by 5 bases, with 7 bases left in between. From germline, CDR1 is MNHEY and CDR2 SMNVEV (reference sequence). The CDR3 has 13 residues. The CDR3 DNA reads TGTGCCAGCAGTTTTGGGCGGACCGGGGAGCTGTTTTTT. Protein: CASSFGRTGELFF.

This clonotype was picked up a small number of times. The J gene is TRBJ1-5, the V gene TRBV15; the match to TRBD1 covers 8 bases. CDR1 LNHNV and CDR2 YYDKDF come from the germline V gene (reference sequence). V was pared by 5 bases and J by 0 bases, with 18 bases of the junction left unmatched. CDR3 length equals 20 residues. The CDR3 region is CATSRSRGTGDFYSNQPQHF. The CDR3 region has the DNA TGTGCCACCAGCCGAAGTAGGGGGACAGGAGATTTTTATAGCAATCAGCCCCAGCATTTT.

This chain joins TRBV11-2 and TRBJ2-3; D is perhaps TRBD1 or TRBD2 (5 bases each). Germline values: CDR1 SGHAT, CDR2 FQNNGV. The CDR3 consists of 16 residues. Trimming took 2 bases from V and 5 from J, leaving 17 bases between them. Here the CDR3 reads CASSLTGREVIDTQYF. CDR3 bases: TGTGCCAGCAGCTTAACGGGGCGTGAGGTTATAGATACGCAGTATTTT.

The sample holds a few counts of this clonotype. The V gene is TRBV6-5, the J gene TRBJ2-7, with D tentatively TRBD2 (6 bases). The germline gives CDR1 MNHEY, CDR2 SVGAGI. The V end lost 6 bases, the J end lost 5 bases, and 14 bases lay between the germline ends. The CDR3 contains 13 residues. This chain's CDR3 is CASRTAGMDEQYF. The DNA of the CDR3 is TGTGCCAGCAGAACGGCGGGGATGGACGAGCAGTACTTC.

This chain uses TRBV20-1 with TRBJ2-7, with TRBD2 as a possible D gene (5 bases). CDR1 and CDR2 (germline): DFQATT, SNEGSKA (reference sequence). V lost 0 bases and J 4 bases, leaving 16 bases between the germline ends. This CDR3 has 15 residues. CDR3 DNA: TGCAGTGCTAGAGATACCCTCCGGGGTGAATACGAGCAGTACTTC. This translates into CSARDTLRGEYEQYF.

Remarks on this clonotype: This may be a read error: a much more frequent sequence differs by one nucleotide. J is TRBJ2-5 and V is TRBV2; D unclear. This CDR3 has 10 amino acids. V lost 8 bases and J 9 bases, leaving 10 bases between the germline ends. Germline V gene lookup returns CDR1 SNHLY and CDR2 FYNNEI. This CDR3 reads CASRLDPQYF. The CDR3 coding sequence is TGTGCCAGCCGATTAGATCCCCAGTACTTC.

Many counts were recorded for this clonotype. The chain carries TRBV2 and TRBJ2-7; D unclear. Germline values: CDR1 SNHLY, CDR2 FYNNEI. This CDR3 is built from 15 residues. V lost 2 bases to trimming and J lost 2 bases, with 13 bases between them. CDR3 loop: CASSERFPRPYEQYF. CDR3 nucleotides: TGTGCCAGCAGTGAACGTTTTCCTAGACCCTACGAGCAGTACTTC.

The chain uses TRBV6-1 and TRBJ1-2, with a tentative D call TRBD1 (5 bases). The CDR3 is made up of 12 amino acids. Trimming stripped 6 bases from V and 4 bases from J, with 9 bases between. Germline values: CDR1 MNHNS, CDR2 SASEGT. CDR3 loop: CASRGPGYGYTF. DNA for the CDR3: TGTGCCAGCAGGGGGCCGGGCTATGGCTACACCTTC.

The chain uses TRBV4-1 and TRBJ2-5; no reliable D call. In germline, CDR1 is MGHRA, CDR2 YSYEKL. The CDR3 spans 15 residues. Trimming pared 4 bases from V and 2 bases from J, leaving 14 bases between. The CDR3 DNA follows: TGCGCCAGCAGCCTGCGACAAGACCGACAAGAGACCCAGTACTTC. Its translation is CASSLRQDRQETQYF.

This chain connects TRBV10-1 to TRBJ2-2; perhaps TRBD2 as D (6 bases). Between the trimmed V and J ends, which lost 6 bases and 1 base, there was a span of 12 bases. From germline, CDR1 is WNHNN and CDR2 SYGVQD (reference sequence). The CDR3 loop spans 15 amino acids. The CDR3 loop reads CASSPGTENTGELFF. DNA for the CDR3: TGCGCCAGCAGCCCCGGGACTGAGAACACCGGGGAGCTGTTTTTT.

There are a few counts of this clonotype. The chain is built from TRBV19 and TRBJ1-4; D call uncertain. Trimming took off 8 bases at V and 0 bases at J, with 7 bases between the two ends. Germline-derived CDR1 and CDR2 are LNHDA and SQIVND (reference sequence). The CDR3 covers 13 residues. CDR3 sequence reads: CASHRTTNEKLFF. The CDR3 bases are TGTGCCAGTCACAGAACAACTAATGAAAAACTGTTTTTT.

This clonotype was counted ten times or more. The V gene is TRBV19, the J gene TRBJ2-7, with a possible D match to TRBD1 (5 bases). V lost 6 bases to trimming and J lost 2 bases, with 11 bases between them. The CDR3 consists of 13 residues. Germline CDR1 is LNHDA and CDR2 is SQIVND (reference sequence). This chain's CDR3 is CASRPGSTYEQYF. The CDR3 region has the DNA TGTGCCAGTAGACCAGGGTCGACCTACGAGCAGTACTTC.

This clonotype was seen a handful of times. For the CDR3, the DNA is TGTGCCAGCAGCTTAGGGGGAGGGATGAACACTGAAGCTTTCTTT. Amino acid sequence: CASSLGGGMNTEAFF. This chain joins TRBV7-8 and TRBJ1-1; D is uncertain. Trimming took off 1 base at V and 0 bases at J, with 9 bases between the two ends. The CDR3 covers 15 residues. The germline V gene encodes CDR1 SGHVS and CDR2 FQNEAQ. The complete variable domain, with remaining parts taken from reference TRBV7-8 and TRBJ1-1, reads GAGVSQSPRYKVAKRGQDVALRCDPISGHVSLFWYQQALGQGPEFLTYFQNEAQLDKSGLPSDRFFAERPEGSVSTLKIQRTQQEDSAVYLCASSLGGGMNTEAFFGQGTRLTVV.

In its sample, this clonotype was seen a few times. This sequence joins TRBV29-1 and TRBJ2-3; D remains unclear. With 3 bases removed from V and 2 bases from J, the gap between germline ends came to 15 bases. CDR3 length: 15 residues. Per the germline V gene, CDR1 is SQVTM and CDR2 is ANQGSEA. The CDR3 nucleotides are TGCAGCGTTGATGGGGTTACCCCGATCACAGATACGCAGTATTTT. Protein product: CSVDGVTPITDTQYF.

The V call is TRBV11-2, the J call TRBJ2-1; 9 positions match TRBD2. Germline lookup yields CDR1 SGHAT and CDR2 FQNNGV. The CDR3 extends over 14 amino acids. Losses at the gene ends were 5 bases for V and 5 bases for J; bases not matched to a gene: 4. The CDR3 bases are TGTGCCAGCAGCATTAGCGGGAGCAACAATGAGCAGTTCTTC. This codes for CASSISGSNNEQFF.

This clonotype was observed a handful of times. CDR3 coding DNA: TGTGCCAGCTCCGTCCCCCGGTGGGAGACCTACGAGCAGTACTTC. Encoded protein: CASSVPRWETYEQYF. The chain couples TRBV7-8 to TRBJ2-7; possibly TRBD2 for D (5 bases). The germline V gene has CDR1 SGHVS and CDR2 FQNEAQ. This CDR3 has 15 residues. V lost 8 bases and J 2 bases, leaving 19 bases between the germline ends.

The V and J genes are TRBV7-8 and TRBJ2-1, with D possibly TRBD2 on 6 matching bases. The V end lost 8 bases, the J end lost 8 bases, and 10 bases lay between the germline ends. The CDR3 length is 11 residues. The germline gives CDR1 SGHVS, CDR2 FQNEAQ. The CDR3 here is CASGTGDEQFF. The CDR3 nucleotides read TGTGCCAGCGGGACGGGGGATGAGCAGTTCTTC.

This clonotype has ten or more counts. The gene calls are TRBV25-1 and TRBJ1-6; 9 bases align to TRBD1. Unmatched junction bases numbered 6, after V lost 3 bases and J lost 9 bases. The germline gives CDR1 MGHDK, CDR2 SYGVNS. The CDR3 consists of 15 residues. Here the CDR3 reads CASSDPTGGGSPLHF. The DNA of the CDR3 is TGTGCCAGCAGTGATCCCACAGGGGGCGGTTCACCCCTCCACTTT. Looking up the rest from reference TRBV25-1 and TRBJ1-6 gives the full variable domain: EADIYQTPRYLVIGTGKKITLECSQTMGHDKMYWYQQDPGMELHLIHYSYGVNSTEKGDLSSESTVSRIRTEHFPLTLESARPSHTSQYLCASSDPTGGGSPLHFGNGTRLTVT.

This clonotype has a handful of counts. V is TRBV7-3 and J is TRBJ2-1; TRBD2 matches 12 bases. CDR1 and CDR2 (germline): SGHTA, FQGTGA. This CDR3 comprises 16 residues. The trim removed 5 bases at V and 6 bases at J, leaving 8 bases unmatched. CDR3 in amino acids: CASSPDGLAGFNEQFF. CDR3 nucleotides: TGTGCCAGCAGCCCAGACGGACTAGCGGGATTCAATGAGCAGTTCTTC.

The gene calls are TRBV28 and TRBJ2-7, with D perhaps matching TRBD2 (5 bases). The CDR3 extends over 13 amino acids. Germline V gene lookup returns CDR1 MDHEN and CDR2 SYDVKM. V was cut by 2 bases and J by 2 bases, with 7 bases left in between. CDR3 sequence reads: CASSLAGPYEQYF. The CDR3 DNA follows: TGTGCCAGCAGTTTAGCGGGCCCCTACGAGCAGTACTTC.

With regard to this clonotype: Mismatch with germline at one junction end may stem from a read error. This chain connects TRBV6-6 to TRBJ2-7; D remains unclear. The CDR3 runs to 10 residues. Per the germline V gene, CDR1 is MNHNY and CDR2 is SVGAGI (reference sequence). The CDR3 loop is CASSFHEQHF. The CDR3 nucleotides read TGTGCCAGCAGTTTCCACGAGCAGCACTTC.

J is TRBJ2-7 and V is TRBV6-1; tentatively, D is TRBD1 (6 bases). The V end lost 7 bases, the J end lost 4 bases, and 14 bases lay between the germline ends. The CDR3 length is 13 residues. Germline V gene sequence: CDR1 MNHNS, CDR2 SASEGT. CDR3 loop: CASKNRVDYEQYF. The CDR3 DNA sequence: TGTGCCAGCAAAAACAGGGTAGATTACGAGCAGTACTTC.